This TCR beta chain emerged from a study of blood T cell repertoires in COVID-19 (TCRdb year 2020). Looking at the study overall: Samples covering the acute and convalescent phases of COVID-19 were provided by collaborators in the United States, Italy and Spain. The prospective study material was composed of cDNA or gDNA derived from T cells, B-cell-depleted T cells, or PBMCs. A freely available public database, intended as a resource for researchers studying the immune response to SARS-CoV-2, is where the repertoires were released. Deeply sampled blood TCRbeta repertoires from subjects exposed to, actively infected with, or recovered from COVID-19 were included in the dataset. Where HLA class I and class II types were available, the types were taken from metadata supplied by the sample provider, not from assay-based typing. Samples came from the ongoing ImmuneRACE study (first 160 participants) plus 1,254 subjects from 6 global collaborators. Sample metadata almost always included a de-identified subject ID, COVID-19 status, age in years and sex. Here is what the overall study found, with its caveats: The amount of clinical and demographic metadata varied by source and participant and was provided uncurated.

Whole blood was collected in K2EDTA tubes by collaborating institutions according to the institutions' own protocols. For TCRbeta analysis, collaborator samples were shipped as frozen whole blood, as isolated PBMCs, or as DNA extracted from either sample type. Of note for this clone: Its antigen is currently not known. Per-nucleotide qualities are absent, and no much larger clonotype sits a single base away.

The immunoSEQ Assay, a bias-controlled multiplex PCR, was used to amplify TCRbeta CDR3 regions from genomic DNA. The paper's data handling went like this. The number of nucleated cells in each sample was estimated from the amplification of reference gene primers within the assay. Sequence reads were collapsed and filtered to measure the absolute abundance of every unique TCRbeta CDR3 rearrangement. For each sample, productive Simpson clonality was calculated as the square root of Simpson's diversity index over productive rearrangements. As stored in TCRdb, this immuneACCESS dataset retains in-frame rearrangements with V and J assigned. A fraction of the clones does not appear; measured against another copy, unresolved V genes explain less than half of the discrepancy, and the remainder lacks a known reason. V and J calls and clone size follow that table, whereas D and trimming were derived from the DNA. The sample yields roughly 100,000 clones; 82% were counted once. The ten largest clonotypes hold 15% to 20% of the sample.

A distance of 12 bases separates the germline ends of V and J, which lose 6 bases and 0 bases respectively. The CDR3 numbers 16 residues from cysteine through phenylalanine. The kept DNA is CDR3 alone, 48 bases in frame from the first base. The germline V gene (reference sequence) provides CDR1 MNHEY and CDR2 SMNVEV. This TCR derives from an elderly man with acute or convalescent COVID-19. The material sequenced was peripheral blood. The rearrangement combines TRBV27 with TRBJ2-6, with TRBD1 as a weak D call on 5 bases. The sequenced DNA is TGTGCCAGCAGCCCTAGGGGTGGCTCTGGGGCCAACGTCCTGACTTTC. This sequence encodes CASSPRGGSGANVLTF. The full variable domain, completed from the reference TRBV27 and TRBJ2-6 proteins outside the CDR3, reads EAQVTQNPRYLITVTGKKLTVTCSQNMNHEYMSWYRQDPGLGLRQIYYSMNVEVTDKGDVPEGYKVSRKEKRNFPLILESPSPNQTSLYFCASSPRGGSGANVLTFGAGSRLTVL.